These T cell receptor beta chains were read from a single sample in a study of blood T cell repertoires in COVID-19. Profiled with immunoSEQ multiplex PCR; TCRdb holds only in-frame clones, not every one. The data hold around 160,000 clones, with roughly 80% observed a single time. The sequencing sample was made of PBMCs or T cells enriched from blood (not recorded which). These receptors were obtained from a man between 45 and 60 years old who had recovered from COVID-19. The CDR3 runs from the conserved cysteine through the conserved F or W. D genes are given only for firm matches. Size tells how often a clone was seen (once, few, many) or the class of an expanded clone, and some rows leave it out.

J gene | D gene | clone size | V gene | CDR3 DNA | CDR3 protein
TRBJ2-2 | TRBD2 | . | TRBV2 | TGTGCCAGCAGGGAGACTAGCTCGAACGGGGAGCTGTTTTTT | CASRETSSNGELFF
TRBJ2-2 | TRBD1 | once | TRBV6-4 | TGTGCCAGCCGGGGACAGCCGTACACCGGGGAGCTGTTTTTT | CASRGQPYTGELFF
TRBJ1-6 | TRBD1 | . | TRBV27 | TGTGCCAGCAGTCCCGGGACAGGGTATTCACCCCTCCACTTT | CASSPGTGYSPLHF
TRBJ1-5 | . | . | TRBV20-1 | TGCAGTGCTAGAGCAGGGGTACAGCATTTT | CSARAGVQHF
TRBJ2-5 | TRBD1 | . | TRBV2 | TGTGCCAGCAGCCAGGGGGACCAAAAGACCCAGTACTTC | CASSQGDQKTQYF
TRBJ1-5 | . | few | TRBV27 | TGTGCCAGCAGTCCGCGTTCGTCGAGAGTTGATCAGCCCCAGCATTTT | CASSPRSSRVDQPQHF
TRBJ2-6 | TRBD1 | . | TRBV19 | TGTGCCAGTACTGGGGACAGCTTCATAACTGGGGCCAACGTCCTGACTTTC | CASTGDSFITGANVLTF
TRBJ1-6 | . | . | TRBV19 | TGTGCCAGTAGCTCCGACAGTAATAATTCACCCCTCCACTTT | CASSSDSNNSPLHF
TRBJ1-2 | . | . | TRBV30 | TGTGCCTGGAGTCCAGATTCTAACTATGGCTACACCTTC | CAWSPDSNYGYTF
TRBJ2-7 | TRBD1 | . | TRBV3-1/TRBV3-2 | TGTGCCAGCAGCCAAGTTCCGACAGGGGCTTCCCCCTACGAGCAGTACTTC | CASSQVPTGASPYEQYF
TRBJ2-7 | . | . | TRBV5-1 | TGCGCCAGCAGCTCGGGACTCGTTAGCTCCTACGAGCAGTACTTC | CASSSGLVSSYEQYF
TRBJ2-7 | . | once | TRBV21-1 | TGTGCCAGCAGGTCCATGTACGAGCAGTACTTC | CASRSMYEQYF
TRBJ1-1 | . | . | TRBV5-6 | TGTGCCAGCAGCTTAGCTGTCCCCACTGAAGCTTTCTTT | CASSLAVPTEAFF
TRBJ2-7 | TRBD2 | few | TRBV29-1 | TGCAGCGTTGATAGCGGGGGCACCTACGAGCAGTACTTC | CSVDSGGTYEQYF
TRBJ1-2 | TRBD1 | . | TRBV6-1 | TGTGCCAGCAGTGAAGGTACGAGACAGGGGGCAACGTTGTTC | CASSEGTRQGATLF
TRBJ2-7 | . | . | TRBV6-5 | TGTGCCAGCAGTTCCCGACAGTTTCAATACGAGCAGTACTTC | CASSSRQFQYEQYF
TRBJ1-3 | . | . | TRBV23-1 | TGCGCCAGCATGGTCCCACGGGCTTCTTGGAGAAGTCAATCGTGGGGGGCTGGAAACACCATATATTTT | CASMVPRASWRSQSWGAGNTIYF
TRBJ2-5 | TRBD1 | . | TRBV5-4 | TGTGCCAGCAGTCAACCGGGACAGTTGGAGACCCAGTACTTC | CASSQPGQLETQYF
TRBJ2-7 | TRBD2 | . | TRBV4-1 | TGCGCCAGCAGCCAAGTCCTAGCGGGACCCTACGAGCAGTACTTC | CASSQVLAGPYEQYF
TRBJ2-2 | . | . | TRBV5-1 | TGCGCCAGCAGCTTGGCCGTCACCGGGGAGCTGTTTTTT | CASSLAVTGELFF
TRBJ2-1 | TRBD1 | . | TRBV6-5 | TGTGCCAGCAAGGAACAGGGGATCAATGAGCAGTTCTTC | CASKEQGINEQFF
TRBJ2-5 | . | . | TRBV23-1 | TGCGCCAGCAGTCAATTAATTTGTTACCAAGAGACCCAGTACTTC | CASSQLICYQETQYF
TRBJ2-2 | . | . | TRBV6-5 | TGTGCCAGCACCAGGGGCACAGTTATGGGGGAGCTGTTTTTT | CASTRGTVMGELFF
TRBJ2-2 | TRBD2 | . | TRBV19 | TGTGCCAGTAGACCTATTGGGACTAGCGGAGGGACCGGGGAGCTGTTTTTT | CASRPIGTSGGTGELFF
TRBJ2-7 | . | . | TRBV28 | TGTGCCAGCAGTCCTAATCAGGCCTGGGTAAGCGAGCAGTACTTC | CASSPNQAWVSEQYF
TRBJ1-1 | TRBD1 | . | TRBV6-5 | TGTGCCAGCAGTTCCGGGACAGGGGGGGACACTGAAGCTTTCTTT | CASSSGTGGDTEAFF
TRBJ2-5 | . | . | TRBV9 | TGTGCCAGCAGCGCCATTCCTCGGGTGGGTAAAGAGACCCAGTACTTC | CASSAIPRVGKETQYF
TRBJ1-2 | TRBD1 | . | TRBV28 | TGTGCCAGCAGCCGGGACAGGGGTATCTATGGCTACACCTTC | CASSRDRGIYGYTF
TRBJ2-1 | TRBD2 | . | TRBV29-1 | TGCAGCGTGGCTGGGACTAGCGGGAGTGGGAGCTCCTACAATGAGCAGTTCTTC | CSVAGTSGSGSSYNEQFF
TRBJ2-7 | TRBD1 | . | TRBV10-2 | TGCGCCAGCAGGGAGACAGGGCGGAACGAGCAGTACTTC | CASRETGRNEQYF
TRBJ2-3 | . | . | TRBV5-6 | TGTGCCAGCAGCTTGTTCGGCGGGGGCACAGATACGCAGTATTTT | CASSLFGGGTDTQYF
TRBJ1-1 | . | . | TRBV20-1 | TGCAGTGTTTCAGAGAACACTGAAGCTTTCTTT | CSVSENTEAFF
TRBJ2-1 | . | . | TRBV12-3/TRBV12-4 | TGTGCCAGCAGTCTCCCCACTAGCCATGAGCAGTTCTTC | CASSLPTSHEQFF
TRBJ1-4 | TRBD1 | . | TRBV2 | TGTGCCAGCGGCGGGCGGGACAGGGGTGCAGAAAAACTGTTTTTT | CASGGRDRGAEKLFF
TRBJ2-5 | . | . | TRBV9 | TGTGCCAGCAGCCCAACTCCGGGGGTAAGGGAGACCCAGTACTTC | CASSPTPGVRETQYF
TRBJ1-4 | TRBD1 | . | TRBV7-2 | TGTGCCAGCAGCTTCGACAGGGGTGATGAAAAACTGTTTTTT | CASSFDRGDEKLFF
TRBJ1-6 | TRBD1 | . | TRBV3-1/TRBV3-2 | TGTGCCAGCAGCCCTAGACAGGGGGATAATTCACCCCTCCACTTT | CASSPRQGDNSPLHF
TRBJ2-7 | TRBD1 | . | TRBV18 | TGTGCCAGCTCACCCGTCGACAGGGACGGCTACGAGCAGTACTTC | CASSPVDRDGYEQYF
TRBJ2-2 | . | . | TRBV3-1/TRBV3-2 | TGTGCCAGCAGCCCGACTAGGCAGACCGGGGAGCTGTTTTTT | CASSPTRQTGELFF
TRBJ1-5 | . | once | TRBV6-5 | TGTGCCAGCAGTTATATGAGCAATCAGCCCCAGCATTTT | CASSYMSNQPQHF
TRBJ1-5 | TRBD1 | . | TRBV6-5 | TGTGCCAGCAGGTCAACAGGGGACAATCAGCCCCAGCATTTT | CASRSTGDNQPQHF
TRBJ1-2 | TRBD1 | many | TRBV3-1/TRBV3-2 | TGTGCCAGCAGCCAAACCAGACAGGGGCGCTATGGCTACACCTTC | CASSQTRQGRYGYTF
TRBJ2-2 | TRBD2 | . | TRBV5-4 | TGTGCCAGCAGCTCCCCGACTAGCGGGACCGGGGAGCTGTTTTTT | CASSSPTSGTGELFF
TRBJ2-5 | . | few | TRBV5-1 | TGCGCCAGCAGCTTGTCGGGCCCACGGGGTGGAGAGACCCAGTACTTC | CASSLSGPRGGETQYF
TRBJ2-7 | TRBD1 | . | TRBV24-1 | TGTGCCACCGGGACAGGGGGTAGGGAGCAGTACTTC | CATGTGGREQYF
TRBJ1-3 | TRBD1 | . | TRBV5-8 | TGTGCCAGCAGCGTCGGGACAGGAGGAAACACCATATATTTT | CASSVGTGGNTIYF
TRBJ2-7 | . | . | TRBV6-2/TRBV6-3 | TGTGCCAGCAACCCCCGCGGGCAGGCCACTAGCGAGCAGTACTTC | CASNPRGQATSEQYF
TRBJ1-3 | TRBD1 | few | TRBV7-7 | TGTGCCAGCATAAACAGGGGGCTCTATAGGATTGAGTACACCATATATTTT | CASINRGLYRIEYTIYF
TRBJ2-2 | . | . | TRBV6-5 | TGTGCCAGCAGTTACTCGAACGGTCCGAACACCGGGGAGCTGTTTTTT | CASSYSNGPNTGELFF
TRBJ1-6 | . | . | TRBV5-6 | TGTGCCAGCAGCCAGGGGACGGGTCAAAATTCACCCCTCCACTTT | CASSQGTGQNSPLHF
TRBJ1-1 | . | . | TRBV29-1 | TGCAGCGTCCTACGTAACACTGAAGCTTTCTTT | CSVLRNTEAFF
TRBJ2-7 | . | . | TRBV5-1 | TGCGCCAGCAGCAACGACTTAATGCACGAGCAGTACTTC | CASSNDLMHEQYF
TRBJ2-3 | . | . | TRBV19 | TGTGCCAGTACCCGGGAGCCCACAGATACGCAGTATTTT | CASTREPTDTQYF
TRBJ2-7 | . | . | TRBV6-5 | TGTGCCAGCAGTTACTCCTGGAGCTCCTACGAGCAGTACTTC | CASSYSWSSYEQYF
TRBJ1-2 | . | . | TRBV5-1 | TGCGCCAGCAGCTCCCAACAGGGTGGCTATGGCTACACCTTC | CASSSQQGGYGYTF